The 16 T cell receptor beta chains in this list originate from one sample, sequenced in a study of cytomegalovirus exposure and HLA in healthy donors. The PCR ran on 60 Vbeta and 13 Jbeta primers. Generated by immunoSEQ multiplex PCR, the TCRdb table keeps only in-frame clones and is missing some. Altogether about 130,000 clones are present, 65% to 85% being singletons, with the ten largest covering around 1.9%. The sequenced sample was PBMCs. The receptors shown here come from a woman between 40 and 55 years old in good health and CMV-seronegative.

This chain connects TRBV28 to TRBJ2-2, with D uncertain. V was clipped by 8 bases and J by 4 bases, with 17 bases between them. CDR1 and CDR2 (germline): MDHEN, SYDVKM. The CDR3 sequence is 15 residues long. The CDR3 region is CASGNTLGGTGELFF. In nucleotides, the CDR3 is TGTGCCAGCGGAAACACACTCGGCGGCACCGGGGAGCTGTTTTTT. Based on the CDR3 plus reference TRBV28 and TRBJ2-2, the full variable domain is DVKVTQSSRYLVKRTGEKVFLECVQDMDHENMFWYRQDPGLGLRLIYFSYDVKMKEKGDIPEGYSVSREKKERFSLILESASTNQTSMYLCASGNTLGGTGELFFGEGSRLTVL.

The gene calls are TRBV25-1 and TRBJ2-1; a weak D match, TRBD1 (6 bases). The germline V and J ends were trimmed by 8 bases and 4 bases, with 6 bases remaining between them. CDR1 is MGHDK, CDR2 SYGVNS, per germline. CDR3 length equals 11 residues. Here the CDR3 reads CASQGYNEQFF. The CDR3 bases are TGTGCCAGCCAGGGGTACAATGAGCAGTTCTTC.

This clone was observed a few times. DNA of the CDR3: TGTGCCAGCAGCTTCCCGGGAGTTGGGAATGAGCAGTTCTTC. As protein: CASSFPGVGNEQFF. The genes are TRBV7-3 and TRBJ2-1; D perhaps matches TRBD2 (6 bases). The germline gives CDR1 SGHTA, CDR2 FQGTGA. V was cut by 3 bases and J by 7 bases, with 13 bases left in between. This CDR3 has 14 amino acids. Using reference TRBV7-3 and TRBJ2-1 for the parts outside the CDR3, the full variable domain is GAGVSQTPSNKVTEKGKYVELRCDPISGHTALYWYRQSLGQGPEFLIYFQGTGAADDSGLPNDRFFAVRPEGSVSTLKIQRTERGDSAVYLCASSFPGVGNEQFFGPGTRLTVL.

The chain carries TRBV7-6 and TRBJ1-5; D may be TRBD1 (6 bases). The CDR3 runs 15 residues. Trimming pared 5 bases from V and 7 bases from J, leaving 18 bases between. Germline values: CDR1 SGHVS, CDR2 FNYEAQ. CDR3 residues: CASSPGDGGQQPQHF. Written as DNA, the CDR3 is TGTGCCAGCAGCCCGGGAGACGGGGGGCAGCAGCCCCAGCATTTT.

The chain combines TRBV7-9 with TRBJ1-2; 8 positions agree with TRBD1. With V trimmed by 3 bases and J by 7 bases, 4 bases remained unmatched. Germline V lookup: CDR1 SEHNR, CDR2 FQNEAQ (reference sequence). This CDR3 has 13 residues. The CDR3 region is CASSLDRAGGYTF. The CDR3 nucleotides read TGTGCCAGCAGCTTGGACAGGGCAGGTGGCTACACCTTC.

V gene TRBV15 combines with J gene TRBJ1-5, with D possibly being TRBD1 (6 bases). V was clipped by 0 bases and J by 5 bases, with 11 bases between them. The CDR3 has 15 residues. Per germline, CDR1 LNHNV and CDR2 YYDKDF (reference sequence). The CDR3 here is CATSRDLGTHQPQHF. The CDR3 DNA follows: TGTGCCACCAGCAGAGATCTTGGGACACATCAGCCCCAGCATTTT. The full variable domain, its missing parts supplied by reference TRBV15 and TRBJ1-5, is DAMVIQNPRYQVTQFGKPVTLSCSQTLNHNVMYWYQQKSSQAPKLLFHYYDKDFNNEADTPDNFQSRRPNTSFCFLDIRSPGLGDTAMYLCATSRDLGTHQPQHFGDGTRLSIL.

The chain combines TRBV2 with TRBJ1-5; 11 bases map to TRBD1. Per the germline V gene, CDR1 is SNHLY and CDR2 is FYNNEI. The CDR3 has 17 amino acids. V dropped 9 bases and J dropped 4; count of bases not matched to a gene: 14. The CDR3 region has the DNA TGTGCCAGTACCTTAGGGACAGGGGGACCCTCTAATCAGCCCCAGCATTTT. Its protein product is CASTLGTGGPSNQPQHF.

The chain links TRBV5-6 to TRBJ2-2; D is ambiguous. Germline V lookup: CDR1 SGHDT, CDR2 YYEEEE. Trimming removed 1 base from V and 3 bases from J, with 4 bases in between. CDR3 length: 13 amino acids. The CDR3 sequence is CASSLQDTGELFF. The CDR3 bases are TGTGCCAGCAGCTTGCAGGACACCGGGGAGCTGTTTTTT. The full variable domain, its missing parts supplied by reference TRBV5-6 and TRBJ2-2, is DAGVTQSPTHLIKTRGQQVTLRCSPKSGHDTVSWYQQALGQGPQFIFQYYEEEERQRGNFPDRFSGHQFPNYSSELNVNALLLGDSALYLCASSLQDTGELFFGEGSRLTVL.

This clone is a singleton in its sample. This sequence joins TRBV6-1 and TRBJ2-3, with unresolved D. The CDR3 loop spans 14 amino acids. Trimming stripped 1 base from V and 0 bases from J, with 5 bases between. CDR1 MNHNS and CDR2 SASEGT come from the germline V gene. CDR3 sequence (DNA): TGTGCCAGCAGTGAAGTACTAAGCACAGATACGCAGTATTTT. Amino acid sequence: CASSEVLSTDTQYF.

The chain recombines TRBV5-1 with TRBJ2-1, with D unresolved. In germline, CDR1 is SGHRS, CDR2 YFSETQ. V was clipped by 7 bases and J by 1 base, with 15 bases between them. This CDR3 contains 15 residues. CDR3 bases: TGCGCCAGCGTATCCTTGACTGGTTCCTACAATGAGCAGTTCTTC. It specifies CASVSLTGSYNEQFF.

The table lists this clone with a few counts. The CDR3 here is CASSLGGADEQYF. The CDR3, as DNA: TGTGCCAGCAGCTTAGGGGGGGCTGATGAGCAGTACTTC. The chain combines TRBV13 with TRBJ2-7, with D possibly matching TRBD1 (6 bases). The CDR3 is 13 amino acids. The germline gives CDR1 PRHDT, CDR2 FYEKMQ (reference sequence). Trimming cost V 0 bases and J 7 bases, with 10 bases left between them. Full variable domain (outside the CDR3, taken from reference TRBV13 and TRBJ2-7): AAGVIQSPRHLIKEKRETATLKCYPIPRHDTVYWYQQGPGQDPQFLISFYEKMQSDKGSIPDRFSAQQFSDYHSELNMSSLELGDSALYFCASSLGGADEQYFGPGTRLTVT.

This clone has just a few counts. The gene calls are TRBV9 and TRBJ1-1, with D perhaps matching TRBD1 (6 bases). Trimming took 6 bases from V and 2 from J, leaving 14 bases between them. This CDR3 spans 14 amino acids. Germline V gene lookup returns CDR1 SGDLS and CDR2 YYNGEE. DNA of the CDR3: TGTGCCAGCAACCTGGGGGGGGCTAACACTGAAGCTTTCTTT. The encoded protein is CASNLGGANTEAFF.

This chain uses TRBV7-8 with TRBJ2-1, with 10 bases aligning to TRBD2. With V trimmed by 3 bases and J by 7 bases, 15 bases remained unmatched. The germline CDR1 and CDR2 sequences are SGHVS and FQNEAQ. This CDR3 spans 18 amino acids. The DNA of the CDR3 is TGTGCCAGCAGCTTGGTAAATAGCGGGACTAGCGTCTTTAATGAGCAGTTCTTC. This sequence encodes CASSLVNSGTSVFNEQFF.

The CDR3 loop reads CASYGDSSGANVLTF. In DNA form, the CDR3 reads TGTGCCAGCTATGGGGACAGCTCTGGGGCCAACGTCCTGACTTTC. V is TRBV6-6 and J is TRBJ2-6; 7 bases match TRBD1. The CDR3 length is 15 residues. In germline, CDR1 is MNHNY, CDR2 SVGAGI (reference sequence). Trimming cost V 8 bases and J 0 bases; bases outside gene matches: 4.

This rearrangement joins TRBV30 to TRBJ2-1; D may be TRBD2 (6 bases). The germline V and J ends were trimmed by 0 bases and 5 bases, with 14 bases remaining between them. Germline CDR1 and CDR2: GTSNPN and SVGIG (reference sequence). This CDR3 is 15 amino acids long. The CDR3 region has the DNA TGTGCCTGGAGTGTACCGGGAGATTTGAACAATGAGCAGTTCTTC. This encodes CAWSVPGDLNNEQFF.

This clone was seen once. The same CDR3 is also encoded by other DNA sequences in this sample. The J gene is TRBJ2-3, the V gene TRBV5-1; 10 bases map to TRBD2. CDR3 size: 14 residues. Unmatched junction bases numbered 0, after V lost 0 bases and J lost 5 bases. Germline CDR1 reads SGHRS; CDR2 reads YFSETQ. The CDR3 DNA follows: TGCGCCAGCAGCTTGGGGACTAGCGGAGATACGCAGTATTTT. Protein sequence: CASSLGTSGDTQYF. Filled out from reference TRBV5-1 and TRBJ2-3, the complete variable domain reads KAGVTQTPRYLIKTRGQQVTLSCSPISGHRSVSWYQQTPGQGLQFLFEYFSETQRNKGNFPGRFSGRQFSNSRSEMNVSTLELGDSALYLCASSLGTSGDTQYFGPGTRLTVL.